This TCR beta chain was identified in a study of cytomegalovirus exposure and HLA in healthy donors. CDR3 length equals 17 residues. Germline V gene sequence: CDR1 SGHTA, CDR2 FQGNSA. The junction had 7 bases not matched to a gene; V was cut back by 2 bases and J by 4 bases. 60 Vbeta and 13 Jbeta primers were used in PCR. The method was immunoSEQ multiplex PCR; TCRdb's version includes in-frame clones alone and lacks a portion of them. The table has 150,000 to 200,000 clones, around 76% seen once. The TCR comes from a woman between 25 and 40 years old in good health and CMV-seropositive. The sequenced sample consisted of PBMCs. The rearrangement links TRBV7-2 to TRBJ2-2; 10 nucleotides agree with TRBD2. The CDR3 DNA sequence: TGTGCCAGCAGCTTACTAGCGGGAGATTTTAGCACCGGGGAGCTGTTTTTT. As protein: CASSLLAGDFSTGELFF.